This passage covers 8 T cell receptor beta chains from one sample sequenced in a study of T cells in Graves' hyperthyroidism and ophthalmopathy. RNA transcripts gave rise to amplified TCR beta CDR3 regions. HTBI primers drove first-round RT-PCR of the TCR CDR3. TCRdb re-derived calls from the multiplex PCR reads in MiXCR, one entry per CDR3 protein. This sample has about 250,000 distinct CDR3 sequences, with around 20% found just once. Specimen: blood. The receptors derive from a man aged 25-45 years with Graves' ophthalmopathy.

CDR3 sequence reads: CASSLGTGRGGTQYF. In nucleotides, the CDR3 is TGTGCCAGCAGCTTAGGGACTGGGAGAGGGGGTACGCAGTATTTT. The chain uses TRBV7-8 and TRBJ2-3; tentatively, D is TRBD1 (6 bases). Between the trimmed V and J ends, which lost 1 base and 8 bases, there was a span of 16 bases. The length of the CDR3 is 15 residues. Germline V gives CDR1 SGHVS, CDR2 FQNEAQ. Supplemented by reference TRBV7-8 and TRBJ2-3, the full variable domain reads GAGVSQSPRYKVAKRGQDVALRCDPISGHVSLFWYQQALGQGPEFLTYFQNEAQLDKSGLPSDRFFAERPEGSVSTLKIQRTQQEDSAVYLCASSLGTGRGGTQYFGPGTRLTVL.

This clonotype was found many times. J is TRBJ1-6 and V is TRBV28; tentative D call: TRBD1 (5 bases). This CDR3 is 15 amino acids long. Trimming cost V 3 bases and J 10 bases, with 16 bases left between them. Per the germline V gene, CDR1 is MDHEN and CDR2 is SYDVKM. The CDR3 nucleotides read TGTGCCAGCAGTTTCGAGGCGGGGCCTGGATCACCCCTCCACTTT. This translates into CASSFEAGPGSPLHF. Looking up the rest from reference TRBV28 and TRBJ1-6 gives the full variable domain: DVKVTQSSRYLVKRTGEKVFLECVQDMDHENMFWYRQDPGLGLRLIYFSYDVKMKEKGDIPEGYSVSREKKERFSLILESASTNQTSMYLCASSFEAGPGSPLHFGNGTRLTVT.

The chain recombines TRBV4-2 with TRBJ2-2; 10 positions agree with TRBD2. This CDR3 contains 17 residues. The V gene end was trimmed by 4 bases and the J gene end by 7 bases; junction bases not matched to a gene: 12. The germline CDR1 and CDR2 sequences are LGHNA and YNFKEQ. CDR3 region: CASSLTAAGGPDGELFF. DNA for the CDR3: TGTGCCAGCAGCCTCACGGCAGCGGGAGGGCCGGACGGGGAGCTGTTTTTT.

There are many counts of this clonotype. The chain recombines TRBV2 with TRBJ1-4, with 10 bases lining up with TRBD1. V lost 3 bases to trimming and J lost 6 bases; unmatched junction nucleotides: 4. CDR3 length: 15 amino acids. The germline gives CDR1 SNHLY, CDR2 FYNNEI. CDR3 DNA sequence: TGTGCCAGCAGTGACGACGACAGGGGGCATGAAAAACTGTTTTTT. As protein: CASSDDDRGHEKLFF.

This clonotype was seen many times. The gene calls are TRBV2 and TRBJ2-7, with 7 bases identical to TRBD1. The CDR3 is made up of 14 amino acids. V lost 10 bases, J lost 2 bases, and 11 bases stayed unmatched. In germline, CDR1 is SNHLY, CDR2 FYNNEI. CDR3 in amino acids: CATTTGRSTYEQYF. In DNA, the CDR3 is TGTGCCACTACGACAGGGCGCTCTACCTACGAGCAGTACTTC.

This clonotype was detected many times. This chain uses TRBV15 with TRBJ2-1; D perhaps matches TRBD2 (5 bases). Trimming stripped 0 bases from V and 8 bases from J, with 11 bases between. CDR3 length equals 14 residues. Germline values: CDR1 LNHNV, CDR2 YYDKDF (reference sequence). The CDR3 protein is CATSREASPHEQFF. DNA of the CDR3: TGTGCCACCAGCAGAGAGGCTAGCCCACATGAGCAGTTCTTC.

This clonotype was recorded many times. This chain connects TRBV3-1 to TRBJ2-7, with 13 bases lining up with TRBD2. Germline trimming cut 4 bases from V and 6 bases from J; bases unmatched to any gene: 12. This CDR3 has 17 amino acids. Germline-derived CDR1 and CDR2 are LGHDT and YNNKEL (reference sequence). The chain's CDR3 is CASSRNPRTSGSTEQYF. DNA of the CDR3: TGTGCCAGCAGCCGGAATCCGAGGACTAGCGGGAGTACCGAGCAGTACTTC.

The rearrangement uses TRBV7-9 and TRBJ2-1, with TRBD2 matching over 8 bases. J lost 4 bases, V lost 3 bases, and 5 bases had no gene match. The CDR3 length is 15 residues. The germline CDR1 and CDR2 sequences are SEHNR and FQNEAQ (reference sequence). CDR3 residues: CASSFTGGPYNEQFF. The CDR3 DNA reads TGTGCCAGCAGCTTCACGGGAGGGCCGTACAATGAGCAGTTCTTC.